These 28 T cell receptor beta chains came from one sample sequenced in a study of cytomegalovirus exposure and HLA in healthy donors. It was with 60 Vbeta and 13 Jbeta primers that the PCR ran. Generated by immunoSEQ multiplex PCR, the TCRdb table keeps only in-frame clones and is missing some. The repertoire has just over 150,000 clones, roughly 84% of them found once; the top ten carry 1.9%. The sequencing input was PBMCs. The receptors come from a man aged 18 to 29 in good health and CMV-seronegative.

The chain links TRBV28 to TRBJ2-7, with D unclear. The CDR3 totals 14 residues. The germline V gene has CDR1 MDHEN and CDR2 SYDVKM. V gave up 4 bases and J gave up 4 bases, with 14 bases separating them. The CDR3, as DNA: TGTGCCAGCAGTTCCTCCGGGTTCGGTTACGAGCAGTACTTC. This gives the protein CASSSSGFGYEQYF. The full variable domain, rest sourced from reference TRBV28 and TRBJ2-7, is DVKVTQSSRYLVKRTGEKVFLECVQDMDHENMFWYRQDPGLGLRLIYFSYDVKMKEKGDIPEGYSVSREKKERFSLILESASTNQTSMYLCASSSSGFGYEQYFGPGTRLTVT.

In the case of this clone: Different DNA sequences within this sample yield the same CDR3. The CDR3 spells CASSLRGFSEAFF. The CDR3 DNA reads as TGTGCCAGCAGTTTAAGAGGGTTCAGTGAAGCTTTCTTT. The chain links TRBV28 to TRBJ1-1, with D uncertain. The length of the CDR3 is 13 residues. V was cut by 2 bases and J by 7 bases, with 11 bases left in between. Germline lookup yields CDR1 MDHEN and CDR2 SYDVKM.

The gene calls are TRBV7-2 and TRBJ2-7; the match to TRBD1 covers 8 bases. J gave up 2 bases and V 5 bases, and 2 bases lay outside the gene matches. The germline CDR1 and CDR2 sequences are SGHTA and FQGNSA. The CDR3 is 13 residues long. This chain's CDR3 is CASSDRGPYEQYF. The CDR3 DNA sequence: TGTGCCAGCAGCGACAGGGGCCCCTACGAGCAGTACTTC.

This clone was found once. This chain joins TRBV6-5 and TRBJ2-7; a possible D gene is TRBD1 (6 bases). The V end was cut by 2 bases, the J end by 2 bases, with 13 bases between. This CDR3 is built from 15 residues. The germline V gene encodes CDR1 MNHEY and CDR2 SVGAGI. The CDR3 region has the DNA TGTGCCAGCAGTTACACGCGACAGGATCCCTACGAGCAGTACTTC. This encodes CASSYTRQDPYEQYF.

The V call is TRBV28, the J call TRBJ1-2; tentative D call: TRBD1 (5 bases). The germline CDR1 and CDR2 sequences are MDHEN and SYDVKM. Trimming stripped 6 bases from V and 7 bases from J, with 21 bases between. The CDR3 length is 15 residues. For the CDR3, the DNA is TGTGCCAGCAGCCTTTCCGTCACAGGCCTAGGTGGCTACACCTTC. Encoded protein: CASSLSVTGLGGYTF.

The rearrangement links TRBV28 to TRBJ2-3; D perhaps matches TRBD2 (5 bases). The CDR3 extends over 16 amino acids. Trimming removed 4 bases from V and 2 bases from J, with 16 bases in between. From germline, CDR1 is MDHEN and CDR2 SYDVKM. CDR3 sequence reads: CASSYSSGDFTDTQYF. CDR3 bases: TGTGCCAGCAGTTATAGCTCCGGGGATTTCACAGATACGCAGTATTTT.

This sequence joins TRBV5-1 and TRBJ2-7; TRBD2 might be the D (6 bases). Deletions cut 0 bases from V and 4 bases from J, with 14 bases between. CDR1 is SGHRS and CDR2 is YFSETQ in the germline V gene. CDR3 length: 15 amino acids. The DNA of the CDR3 is TGCGCCAGCAGCTTGGGGCGTGGGGGGAGGTACGAGCAGTACTTC. As protein: CASSLGRGGRYEQYF.

The chain links TRBV29-1 to TRBJ1-3; weak D call: TRBD1 (6 bases). V shed 5 bases and J shed 3 bases, with 11 bases lying between them. The CDR3 is made up of 13 amino acids. Germline V gene lookup returns CDR1 SQVTM and CDR2 ANQGSEA. CDR3 in DNA: TGCAGCGTTCTGTCAGGGGATGGAAACACCATATATTTT. Its translation: CSVLSGDGNTIYF. The variable domain in full, completed from reference TRBV29-1 and TRBJ1-3, reads SAVISQKPSRDICQRGTSLTIQCQVDSQVTMMFWYRQQPGQSLTLIATANQGSEATYESGFVIDKFPISRPNLTFSTLTVSNMSPEDSSIYLCSVLSGDGNTIYFGEGSWLTVV.

V is TRBV28 and J is TRBJ1-4, with TRBD1 matching over 7 bases. CDR1 and CDR2 (germline): MDHEN, SYDVKM. With 6 bases clipped from V and 10 bases from J, the junction kept 5 bases outside the gene matches. The CDR3 consists of 12 residues. DNA for the CDR3: TGTGCCAGCAGCCCCAACAGGGGAAAACTGTTTTTT. Its protein is CASSPNRGKLFF. Full variable domain (outside the CDR3, taken from reference TRBV28 and TRBJ1-4): DVKVTQSSRYLVKRTGEKVFLECVQDMDHENMFWYRQDPGLGLRLIYFSYDVKMKEKGDIPEGYSVSREKKERFSLILESASTNQTSMYLCASSPNRGKLFFGSGTQLSVL.

This chain joins TRBV2 and TRBJ1-3, with no clear D. Trimming removed 2 bases at V and 5 bases at J, with 4 bases between. The CDR3 contains 12 residues. Germline V gives CDR1 SNHLY, CDR2 FYNNEI. CDR3 sequence: CASSEQRNTIYF. CDR3 coding DNA: TGTGCCAGCAGTGAACAAAGAAACACCATATATTTT. Filled out from reference TRBV2 and TRBJ1-3, the complete variable domain reads EPEVTQTPSHQVTQMGQEVILRCVPISNHLYFYWYRQILGQKVEFLVSFYNNEISEKSEIFDDQFSVERPDGSNFTLKIRSTKLEDSAMYFCASSEQRNTIYFGEGSWLTVV.

The rearrangement joins TRBV7-9 to TRBJ2-2; 8 bases agree with TRBD1. V shed 5 bases and J 0 bases; nucleotides not matched to a gene: 5. The germline gives CDR1 SEHNR, CDR2 FQNEAQ (reference sequence). The CDR3 spans 16 residues. CDR3 sequence: CASSARQGTNTGELFF. The CDR3 DNA sequence: TGTGCCAGCAGCGCACGACAGGGGACGAACACCGGGGAGCTGTTTTTT.

The V call is TRBV5-1, the J call TRBJ1-2; 10 bases align to TRBD1. This CDR3 is 15 amino acids long. Per germline, CDR1 SGHRS and CDR2 YFSETQ. The J segment lost 4 bases and the V segment lost 4 bases, leaving 7 bases of the junction unmatched. The CDR3, as DNA: TGCGCCAGCAGCCAGCAGACAGGGGGCAGCTATGGCTACACCTTC. It yields the protein CASSQQTGGSYGYTF. The variable domain in full, with the rest retrieved from reference TRBV5-1 and TRBJ1-2, is KAGVTQTPRYLIKTRGQQVTLSCSPISGHRSVSWYQQTPGQGLQFLFEYFSETQRNKGNFPGRFSGRQFSNSRSEMNVSTLELGDSALYLCASSQQTGGSYGYTFGSGTRLTVV.

The V call is TRBV18, the J call TRBJ1-5; D is ambiguous. Germline values: CDR1 KGHSH, CDR2 LQKENI. Trimming shortened V by 3 bases and J by 7 bases, and 10 bases separated the two germline ends. The CDR3 loop spans 13 amino acids. CDR3 in DNA: TGTGCCAGCTCACCCCCGGGTAGCCAGCCCCAGCATTTT. This encodes CASSPPGSQPQHF.

This chain uses TRBV5-4 with TRBJ2-1, with TRBD2 matching over 8 bases. The germline V gene has CDR1 SGHNT and CDR2 YYREEE (reference sequence). This CDR3 has 16 amino acids. With V trimmed by 0 bases and J by 2 bases, 4 bases remained unmatched. CDR3 amino acids: CASSLGLANAYNEQFF. The CDR3 nucleotides read TGTGCCAGCAGCTTGGGACTAGCGAATGCCTACAATGAGCAGTTCTTC.

This chain uses TRBV7-3 with TRBJ2-1; 8 bases fit TRBD2. V lost 7 bases and J lost 6; bases outside the gene matches: 14. The germline CDR1 and CDR2 sequences are SGHTA and FQGTGA. The CDR3 sequence is 16 residues long. This chain's CDR3 is CASTPRGGLFLNEQFF. The CDR3 DNA reads as TGTGCCAGCACCCCCCGGGGGGGATTGTTTCTCAATGAGCAGTTCTTC.

The chain carries TRBV28 and TRBJ1-4, with TRBD1 identical over 9 bases. This CDR3 has 18 amino acids. The V and J ends lost 6 bases and 8 bases, in that order; junction bases with no gene match: 19. Germline assignment: CDR1 MDHEN and CDR2 SYDVKM. The CDR3, as DNA: TGTGCCAGCAGACCCCCCCCGGGACAGGGCGGCCAAGGGGAAAAACTGTTTTTT. Translation: CASRPPPGQGGQGEKLFF.

The rearrangement uses TRBV19 and TRBJ2-2; maybe TRBD2 (6 bases). Germline assignment: CDR1 LNHDA and CDR2 SQIVND (reference sequence). CDR3 size: 15 residues. Trimming cost V 6 bases and J 3 bases, with 14 bases left between them. The CDR3 bases are TGTGCCAGTAGAAGGGGACTCCTCGACACCGGGGAGCTGTTTTTT. Translation: CASRRGLLDTGELFF.

The rearrangement joins TRBV18 to TRBJ2-7; 7 bases agree with TRBD1. Germline V gene sequence: CDR1 KGHSH, CDR2 LQKENI. This CDR3 is 15 amino acids long. J gave up 2 bases and V 3 bases, and 7 bases lay outside the gene matches. This chain's CDR3 is CASSPGQQKTYEQYF. The CDR3 DNA is TGTGCCAGCTCACCGGGACAGCAGAAAACCTACGAGCAGTACTTC.

The CDR3 DNA reads as TGTGCCAGCAGCCCCGGACTAGCGCCGGGCGGGGAGCTGTTTTTT. It yields the protein CASSPGLAPGGELFF. J is TRBJ2-2 and V is TRBV7-2, with 9 bases that match TRBD2. With 5 bases clipped from V and 7 bases from J, the junction kept 8 bases outside the gene matches. Germline assignment: CDR1 SGHTA and CDR2 FQGNSA. The CDR3 contains 15 residues. The variable domain in full, completed from reference TRBV7-2 and TRBJ2-2, reads GAGVSQSPSNKVTEKGKDVELRCDPISGHTALYWYRQSLGQGLEFLIYFQGNSAPDKSGLPSDRFSAERTGGSVSTLTIQRTQQEDSAVYLCASSPGLAPGGELFFGEGSRLTVL.

The chain uses TRBV9 and TRBJ1-1; D unresolved. This CDR3 has 13 residues. Germline-derived CDR1 and CDR2 are SGDLS and YYNGEE. V was trimmed by 2 bases and J by 0 bases, leaving 5 bases between them. Here the CDR3 reads CASSVTMNTEAFF. Written as DNA, the CDR3 is TGTGCCAGCAGCGTTACAATGAACACTGAAGCTTTCTTT.

The chain is built from TRBV25-1 and TRBJ2-3, with D unresolved. V was clipped by 1 base and J by 4 bases, with 18 bases between them. Germline V CDR1 and CDR2: MGHDK, SYGVNS. The CDR3 runs to 17 residues. CDR3 sequence (DNA): TGTGCCAGCAGTGAATCCCAAGGCGGCAGTCAAGCAGATACGCAGTATTTT. Translation: CASSESQGGSQADTQYF.

This clone was seen once. The chain links TRBV11-2 to TRBJ2-1; D unresolved. Trimming took off 2 bases at V and 6 bases at J, with 17 bases between the two ends. The CDR3 loop spans 16 amino acids. Germline CDR1 and CDR2: SGHAT and FQNNGV. CDR3 amino acids: CASSLSGDWSSNEQFF. CDR3 nucleotides: TGTGCCAGCAGCTTATCCGGAGACTGGTCTTCCAATGAGCAGTTCTTC.

The J gene is TRBJ2-2, the V gene TRBV29-1; 7 bases fit TRBD1. J was trimmed by 4 bases and V by 7 bases; bases with no gene match: 6. The germline gives CDR1 SQVTM, CDR2 ANQGSEA. The CDR3 covers 13 residues. CDR3 DNA: TGCAGCGCAGACAGGGCGAGCACCGGGGAGCTGTTTTTT. Residues: CSADRASTGELFF.

The genes are TRBV7-9 and TRBJ2-1; 8 bases line up with TRBD1. V was pared by 2 bases and J by 0 bases, with 3 bases of the junction left unmatched. The CDR3 has 16 amino acids. Germline V gene sequence: CDR1 SEHNR, CDR2 FQNEAQ (reference sequence). Here the CDR3 DNA reads TGTGCCAGCAGCTTACCAACAGGGGGCTCCTACAATGAGCAGTTCTTC. As protein: CASSLPTGGSYNEQFF.

The V gene is TRBV11-2, the J gene TRBJ1-2; D perhaps matches TRBD1 (5 bases). The CDR3 extends over 16 amino acids. Trimming removed 5 bases from V and 7 bases from J, with 23 bases in between. Germline CDR1 and CDR2: SGHAT and FQNNGV. The CDR3 protein is CASSPHFGGTSGGYTF. DNA of the CDR3: TGTGCCAGCAGCCCCCATTTCGGCGGGACGTCTGGTGGCTACACCTTC.

The chain carries TRBV25-1 and TRBJ2-3; the D gene is possibly TRBD2 (5 bases). The germline V and J ends were trimmed by 8 bases and 8 bases, with 17 bases remaining between them. CDR3 size: 13 residues. CDR1 and CDR2 from the germline V gene are MGHDK and SYGVNS. The CDR3 DNA follows: TGTGCCAGCCGCCATCCCGCGGCGGGTACGCAGTATTTT. This gives the protein CASRHPAAGTQYF.

The chain couples TRBV6-6 to TRBJ1-1; 9 nucleotides align to TRBD1. Unmatched junction bases numbered 2, after V lost 2 bases and J lost 1 base. In germline, CDR1 is MNHNY, CDR2 SVGAGI (reference sequence). The CDR3 spans 15 residues. The CDR3 nucleotides read TGTGCCAGCAGTTACCTGGGACAGGGGAACACTGAAGCTTTCTTT. The encoded protein is CASSYLGQGNTEAFF.

The chain combines TRBV4-1 with TRBJ2-6; 10 nucleotides line up with TRBD1. Trimming took 6 bases from V and 1 from J; bases not matched to a gene: 6. Germline-derived CDR1 and CDR2 are MGHRA and YSYEKL. The CDR3 covers 17 residues. CDR3: CASRSGTGASGANVLTF. For the CDR3, the DNA is TGCGCCAGCAGGAGCGGGACAGGGGCGTCTGGGGCCAACGTCCTGACTTTC.